The clone carrying this T cell receptor beta chain came up a few times. The antigen remains undetermined. cDNA libraries for TCR alpha and TCR beta, carrying sample barcodes and UMIs, came from 5'RACE with constant-segment primers. TCRdb ran MiXCR on the 5' RACE reads and lists one entry per CDR3 protein. The sample contains about 130,000 distinct CDR3 sequences, approximately 15% of which appear only once. This record belongs to a study of T-cell memory formation after mild COVID-19. The CDR3 is made up of 14 amino acids. Germline values: CDR1 DFQATT, CDR2 SNEGSKA (reference sequence). V lost 5 bases and J lost 0, with 11 bases in between. General observations from the study: Mainly in CM and EM were contracting CD4+ clones; CD8+ were in EMRA. Several responding clones turned up in pre-infection memory, indicating that cross-reactive memory may have taken part. Clonal second-wave expansions that peaked on day 37 had unconfirmed SARS-CoV-2 specificity.

The sample taken for sequencing was PBMCs or a T cell subset sorted from them (not recorded which). The chain couples TRBV20-1 to TRBJ2-1; a weak D match, TRBD2 (6 bases). The source of this sequence is an adult woman who had mild COVID-19 (a few samples of this study predate the infection). Cell type and time point are not known. The DNA of the CDR3 is TGCAGTGCTGCGGGGCAATCCTCCTACAATGAGCAGTTCTTC. It yields the protein CSAAGQSSYNEQFF.